This is a list of T cell receptor beta chains from one sample in a study of cytomegalovirus exposure and HLA in healthy donors. Profiled with immunoSEQ multiplex PCR; TCRdb holds only in-frame clones, not every one. Of tens of thousands of clones detected, just over 90% appear once; the ten largest clones hold approximately 2%. The sample comprised PBMCs. All receptors come from a man aged 25 to 45 in good health and CMV-seronegative. The CDR3 runs from the conserved cysteine through the conserved F or W. The size field is filled for only some rows; it gives once, few, many or a size class.

V gene	J gene	clone size	CDR3 protein
TRBV11-2	TRBJ1-4	few	CASSLSRQGATNEKLFF
TRBV30	TRBJ1-5	few	CAWSLQISDIRGNQPQHF
TRBV19	TRBJ1-3	-	CASSRTVVMESSGNTIYF
TRBV6-6	TRBJ2-3	-	CASSSGTTDTQYF
TRBV6-4	TRBJ2-2	once	CASSDSASAVTGELFF
TRBV5-1	TRBJ2-3	-	CASSSDPQGTDTQYF
TRBV10-2	TRBJ2-7	-	CASRSGVYGGEPNYEQYF
TRBV19	TRBJ1-4	-	CASSRDRGGLRF
TRBV14	TRBJ2-1	-	CASSQALRLAGFRYNEQFF
TRBV10-2	TRBJ1-2	-	CASSDFLGQGSGYTF
TRBV15	TRBJ2-5	-	CATSREGQGAQETQYF
TRBV19	TRBJ1-6	-	CASSRGDSFTSLHF
TRBV6-4	TRBJ2-7	-	CASSEAPGGVSYEQYF
TRBV12-2	TRBJ2-1	-	CASRLGGLAQNNEQFF
TRBV4-2	TRBJ2-7	-	CASSQGTGQGNYEQYF
TRBV6-5	TRBJ2-7	-	CASSYDRGRNEQYF
TRBV6-5	TRBJ1-4	few	CASGGRTTNEKLFF
TRBV11-2	TRBJ2-3	once	CASSLGLAGSADTQYF